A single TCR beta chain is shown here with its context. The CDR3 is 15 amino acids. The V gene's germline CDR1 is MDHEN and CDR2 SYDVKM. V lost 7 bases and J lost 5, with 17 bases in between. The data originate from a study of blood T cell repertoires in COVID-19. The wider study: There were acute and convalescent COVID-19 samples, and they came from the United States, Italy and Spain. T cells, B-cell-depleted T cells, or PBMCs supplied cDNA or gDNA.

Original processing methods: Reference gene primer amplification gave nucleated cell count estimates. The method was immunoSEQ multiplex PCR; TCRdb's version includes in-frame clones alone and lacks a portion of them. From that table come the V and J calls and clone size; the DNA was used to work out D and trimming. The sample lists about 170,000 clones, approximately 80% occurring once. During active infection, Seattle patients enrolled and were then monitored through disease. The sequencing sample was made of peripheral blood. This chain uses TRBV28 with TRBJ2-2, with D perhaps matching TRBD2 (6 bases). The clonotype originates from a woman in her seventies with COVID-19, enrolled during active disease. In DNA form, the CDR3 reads TGTGCCAGCAAGTCTGGGGGGATGGGGACCGGGGAGCTGTTTTTT. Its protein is CASKSGGMGTGELFF. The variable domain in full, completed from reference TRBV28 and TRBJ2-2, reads DVKVTQSSRYLVKRTGEKVFLECVQDMDHENMFWYRQDPGLGLRLIYFSYDVKMKEKGDIPEGYSVSREKKERFSLILESASTNQTSMYLCASKSGGMGTGELFFGEGSRLTVL.